A selection of T cell receptor beta chains follows, all from one sample in a study of blood T cell repertoires in COVID-19. Assay used: immunoSEQ multiplex PCR; TCRdb lists only in-frame clones, some missing. Here the sample spans around 81,000 clones, 88% being singletons. Material for sequencing was peripheral blood. Every receptor here comes from a man aged 65 to 85 with acute or convalescent COVID-19. Each CDR3 is given with its conserved first and last residue. A D gene is named only where the DNA matches it firmly. Rows may omit the clone size; those that give it use once, few, many or a size class.

J gene	clone size	D gene	V gene	CDR3 DNA	CDR3 protein
TRBJ2-1	.	TRBD2	TRBV7-9	TGTGCCAGCAGCTTAGGACTAGCGGGGGGCAATGAGCAGTTCTTC	CASSLGLAGGNEQFF
TRBJ2-7	.	.	TRBV20-1	TGCAGTGCTAGTAGCGGCCACTACGAGCAGTACTTC	CSASSGHYEQYF
TRBJ2-7	.	TRBD1	TRBV5-1	TGCGCCAGCAGCACCACCGGGACAGGGAATTACGAGCAGTACTTC	CASSTTGTGNYEQYF
TRBJ2-2	.	TRBD1	TRBV6-6	TGTGCCAGCAGTTACGGACAGGGGGCAACCGGGGAGCTGTTTTTT	CASSYGQGATGELFF
TRBJ1-2	.	.	TRBV28	TGTGCCAGCAGCGGACAGCCTCGAGATGGCTACACCTTC	CASSGQPRDGYTF
TRBJ1-5	.	TRBD1	TRBV5-1	TGCGCCAGCAGCCAAACAGGGGTCGGTCAGCCCCAGCATTTT	CASSQTGVGQPQHF
TRBJ2-3	.	TRBD2	TRBV7-9	TGTGCCAGCAGGATAGCGGGAACGGGGACAGATACGCAGTATTTT	CASRIAGTGTDTQYF
TRBJ2-1	.	TRBD2	TRBV5-5	TGTGCCAGCAGCCCAGCGGGAGGTTACTACAATGAGCAGTTCTTC	CASSPAGGYYNEQFF
TRBJ2-7	few	TRBD2	TRBV28	TGTGCCAGCATTGCTAGCGGGAGGGCCCTCGAGCAGTACTTC	CASIASGRALEQYF
TRBJ2-5	.	TRBD1	TRBV7-9	TGTGCCAGCAGCTTAGCGGGGACAGGGGGCTTGGAGACCCAGTACTTC	CASSLAGTGGLETQYF
TRBJ2-7	few	.	TRBV5-1	TGCGCCAGCAGCTCGTCCCAGGGCTACGAGCAGTACTTC	CASSSSQGYEQYF
TRBJ1-6	.	TRBD1	TRBV9	TGTGCCAGCAACAGACAGGGGGCTGATTCACCCCTCCACTTT	CASNRQGADSPLHF
TRBJ2-1	.	TRBD2	TRBV12-3/TRBV12-4	TGTGCCAGCAGTCTTAGGACTAGCGGGAGTAGCTTCTTC	CASSLRTSGSSFF
TRBJ2-2	few	.	TRBV9	TGTGCCAGCAGCGTAGGCGGCGGGGACACCGGGGAGCTGTTTTTT	CASSVGGGDTGELFF
TRBJ2-7	.	.	TRBV5-4	TGTGCCAGCAGCTTGGCCGGGGTGCGCGGGAAGGCCTACGAGCAGTACTTC	CASSLAGVRGKAYEQYF
TRBJ1-4	.	TRBD1	TRBV30	TGTGCCTGGAGTGTTACGACAGGGGGAAAGGAAAAACTGTTTTTT	CAWSVTTGGKEKLFF
TRBJ2-5	.	.	TRBV7-2	TGTGCCAGCAGCTTAGAGTCAGGGGGACTAGGGGCGGAGACCCAGTACTTC	CASSLESGGLGAETQYF
TRBJ1-6	.	TRBD1	TRBV6-6	TGTGCCAGTTTGTGGACAGGGCTTTCAAATTCACCCCTCCACTTT	CASLWTGLSNSPLHF
TRBJ2-1	.	TRBD2	TRBV2	TGTGCCAGCCGGCGAGGGAGCGGGGGCTCCTACAATGAGCAGTTCTTC	CASRRGSGGSYNEQFF
TRBJ2-7	.	TRBD1	TRBV27	TGTGCCAGCAAAATGGGACAGGGGACCTACGAGCAGTACTTC	CASKMGQGTYEQYF
TRBJ1-1	.	.	TRBV5-1	TGCGCCAGCAGCCACTTGCCAGGGCCTCCACTGAACACTGAAGCTTTCTTT	CASSHLPGPPLNTEAFF
TRBJ2-2	.	.	TRBV28	TGTGCCAGCAGTAATAGGCTAGATCCCACCGGGGAGCTGTTTTTT	CASSNRLDPTGELFF
TRBJ1-6	.	TRBD1	TRBV19	TGTGCCAGTAAGGGGACAGGGTATAATTCACCCCTCCACTTT	CASKGTGYNSPLHF
TRBJ1-5	.	TRBD1	TRBV28	TGTGCCAGCAGCCCCACTAGGACAGGGCTTGGCAATCAGCCCCAGCATTTT	CASSPTRTGLGNQPQHF
TRBJ2-1	.	TRBD2	TRBV19	TGTGCCAGTAGTATAGATAGCGGGGGGTTAGATGAGCAGTTCTTC	CASSIDSGGLDEQFF
TRBJ2-5	once	TRBD2	TRBV9	TGTGCCAGCAGCTCCGCGGGGGACCCAAGGGACCAGTACTTC	CASSSAGDPRDQYF
TRBJ1-3	.	.	TRBV7-9	TGTGCCAGCAGCTCAGGGGATACTGGAAACACCATATATTTT	CASSSGDTGNTIYF